Below are 5 T cell receptor beta chains sequenced from a single sample in a study of shared clonotypes between healthy human individuals. Produced via immunoSEQ multiplex PCR; TCRdb's table is partial and in-frame only. The data contain over 950,000 clones, roughly 80% of them seen just once; the ten biggest clones take up 0.89%. Sequenced sample: memory CD4+ T cells from PBMCs. Stated subset: CD45RA-negative fraction. Receptors were obtained from a man aged 18 to 29 in good health. Some clones in this sample may be carry-over from other donors' samples.

This chain connects TRBV5-1 to TRBJ2-2; 8 positions agree with TRBD2. The CDR3 has 17 residues. CDR1 and CDR2 from the germline V gene are SGHRS and YFSETQ. The V gene end was trimmed by 6 bases and the J gene end by 3 bases; junction bases not matched to a gene: 13. In DNA form, the CDR3 reads TGCGCCAGCACTCTTAACCCCGGGGGGGAGTACACCGGGGAGCTGTTTTTT. As protein: CASTLNPGGEYTGELFF.

The chain employs TRBV7-2 and TRBJ2-1, with D tentatively TRBD2 (5 bases). V shed 5 bases and J shed 0 bases, with 14 bases lying between them. CDR3 size: 16 residues. Germline V gene lookup returns CDR1 SGHTA and CDR2 FQGNSA. This CDR3 is CASSARTGSSYNEQFF. Written as DNA, the CDR3 is TGTGCCAGCAGCGCACGGACGGGGAGCTCCTACAATGAGCAGTTCTTC.

The DNA for the CDR3 is TGTGCCAGCAGCCAACCGACAGAGAACTATGGCTACACCTTC. Protein product: CASSQPTENYGYTF. The chain links TRBV5-5 to TRBJ1-2; a possible D gene is TRBD1 (5 bases). Germline V gene lookup returns CDR1 SGHKS and CDR2 YYEKEE (reference sequence). The CDR3 is made up of 14 amino acids. V dropped 4 bases and J dropped 2 bases, with 12 bases sitting between them.

CDR3 nucleotides: TGTGCCTGGAGTGCTACAGTCGGGAACACTGAAGCTTTCTTT. It is translated as CAWSATVGNTEAFF. The rearrangement joins TRBV30 to TRBJ1-1; no definite D call. Looked up from germline, CDR1 is GTSNPN and CDR2 is SVGIG (reference sequence). This CDR3 region has 14 residues. V was shortened by 1 base and J by 1 base, with 10 bases between the two germline ends. The full variable domain, its missing parts supplied by reference TRBV30 and TRBJ1-1, is SQTIHQWPATLVQPVGSPLSLECTVEGTSNPNLYWYRQAAGRGLQLLFYSVGIGQISSEVPQNLSASRPQDRQFILSSKKLLLSDSGFYLCAWSATVGNTEAFFGQGTRLTVV.

The chain uses TRBV10-1 and TRBJ1-2; D gene ambiguous. The CDR3 runs 13 residues. V was shortened by 4 bases and J by 8 bases, with 14 bases between the two germline ends. Germline CDR1 and CDR2: WNHNN and SYGVQD (reference sequence). The CDR3, as DNA: TGCGCCAGCAGTGTTTCGATCCTAGGAGGCTACACCTTC. Protein sequence: CASSVSILGGYTF.